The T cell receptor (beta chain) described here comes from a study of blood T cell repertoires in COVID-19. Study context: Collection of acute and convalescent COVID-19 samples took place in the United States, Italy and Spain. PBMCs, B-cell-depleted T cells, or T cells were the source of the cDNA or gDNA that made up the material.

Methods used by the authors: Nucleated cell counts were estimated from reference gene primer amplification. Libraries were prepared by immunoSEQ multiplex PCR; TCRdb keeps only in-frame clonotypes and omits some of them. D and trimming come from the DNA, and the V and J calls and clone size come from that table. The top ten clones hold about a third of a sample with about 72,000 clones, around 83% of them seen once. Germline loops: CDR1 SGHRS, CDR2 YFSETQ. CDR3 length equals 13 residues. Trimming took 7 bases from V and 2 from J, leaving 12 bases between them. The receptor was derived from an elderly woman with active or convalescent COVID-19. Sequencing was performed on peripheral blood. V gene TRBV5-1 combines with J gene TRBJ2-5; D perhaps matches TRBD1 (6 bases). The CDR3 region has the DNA TGCGCCAGCTCTGGGACACCTCAAGAGACCCAGTACTTC. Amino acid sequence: CASSGTPQETQYF. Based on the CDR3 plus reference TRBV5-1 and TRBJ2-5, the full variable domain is KAGVTQTPRYLIKTRGQQVTLSCSPISGHRSVSWYQQTPGQGLQFLFEYFSETQRNKGNFPGRFSGRQFSNSRSEMNVSTLELGDSALYLCASSGTPQETQYFGPGTRLLVL.